This record concerns one T cell receptor beta chain sequence. Its antigen is not yet known. No quality values exist for individual bases; no much larger clone is one base distant. The library came from PCR. DNA from cultured CD4+ T cells underwent TCR sequencing with the Oncomine TCR Beta short-read assay at the Johns Hopkins FTIC core. The QIAamp micro DNA kit was used to extract genomic DNA from the cultured CD4+ T cells. Oncomine TCR Beta libraries made from cultured CD4+ T cells were pooled using unique dual indexes and sequenced on an Illumina iSeq 100. Concerning the study's data processing: Non-productive sequences were filtered out, and CDR3s that did not start with C, did not end with F or W, or were shorter than 7 amino acids were discarded. The MANAFEST web application was used to identify antigen-specific clonotypes by comparing peptide-stimulated wells against reference wells and other culture wells. To be called positive, a clone needed an FDR below 0.05, an odds ratio above 5, and a productive frequency above 0.1% in at least two of three replicate wells. A clonotype counted as cross-reactive if it showed significant expansion both in the SARS-CoV-2 spike wells and in at least one common cold coronavirus spike condition. Similarity between CDR3 sequences was evaluated in R version 3.6.1 using Levenshtein distances (stringdist) and unrooted phylogenetic trees (ape). Using fastp at Q25 and MiXCR, TCRdb reprocessed the public reads and kept productive beta chains. One record per CDR3 amino acid sequence lists the most common genes and DNA. The V and J calls and clone size come from TCRdb's table, not from the authors' own analysis. The sample contains more than 6,000 distinct CDR3 sequences, around a third of them found a single time. The ten largest clonotypes hold approximately 40% of the sample.

This record belongs to a study of vaccination and CD4 T cells after COVID-19 (dated by TCRdb to 2021 to 2024). Background on the whole study: In the convalescent cohort there were six males and four females, among whom were two Hispanic individuals, seven Caucasians, two Asians and one multiracial person. At the TCR clonotype level, an earlier paper using these donors assessed memory CD4+ T cell crossreactivity between SARS-CoV-2 and common cold coronavirus spike proteins. Post-COVID blood samples were collected from convalescent patients a median of approximately 93 days after diagnosis, with a range of roughly 30 to 161 days. The spike-specific CD4+ TCR repertoire was compared before and after mRNA vaccination in approximately ten COVID-19 convalescent patients and a handful of infection-naive healthy vaccine recipients. Participants received two doses of either the Pfizer-BioNTech BNT162b2 vaccine (n=8) or the Moderna mRNA-1273 vaccine (n=2). Control cultures received a CEFX viral epitope pool as the positive control, an HIV-1 Nef peptide pool as the negative control, or no peptide. For stimulating the cultures, overlapping spike peptide pools were used, derived from SARS-CoV-2 as well as from the common cold coronaviruses HCoV-NL63, HCoV-OC43 and HCoV-229E. Post-vaccine blood samples were taken a median of 72 days after the second vaccine dose, with a range of 14 to 241 days. General conclusions and limits of the study: In convalescent patients, a median about 86% of post-vaccine SARS-CoV-2-reactive clones were detected only after vaccination, and vaccine-specific priming was suggested by this finding. Nearly all vaccine-specific clones in convalescent patients (304 of 307) were mono-reactive for SARS-CoV-2 spike rather than cross-reactive with common cold coronaviruses. The number of convalescent patients in the study was relatively small, and the study did not examine early timepoints following natural infection. An increase in the median number of SARS-CoV-2-reactive clonotypes from 21 after infection to about 39 after vaccination was observed, but the change was not found to be significant.

The treatment or condition label, as the study defines it: approximately 9-day PBMC culture with coronavirus spike peptide pools or control peptides (ViraFEST assay). CD4+ T cells from unexposed donors were collected before the COVID-19 pandemic (2011-2018). The ViraFEST assay was used in the study, in which antigen-specific T cells were expanded with peptide pools and expanded clonotypes were subsequently identified by TCR sequencing. Two million PBMCs per well were cultured in IMDM with roughly 5% human AB serum and roughly 9.3 IU/ml IL-2, plus 10 ug/ml peptide pools. Half of the culture medium was replaced with fresh IL-2-containing medium on days 3 and 7. Once the cells had been in culture for ten to eleven days, the EasySep CD4+ T cell isolation kit was used to isolate CD4+ T cells by negative selection. As far as cell numbers permitted, CD4+ T cells from unexposed donors were tested for reactivity against SARS-CoV-2 S and N as well as four spike pools from common cold coronaviruses. Ficoll-Paque Plus gradient centrifugation was used to isolate PBMCs from whole blood, and the isolated PBMCs were then either used fresh or cryopreserved at -140C. Each culture condition was generally run in triplicate wells. Leukapheresis product for the unexposed donors was purchased commercially.

The TCR comes from a human donor in good health. The sequencing input was CD4+ T cells from blood, cultured in vitro.

The nucleotide sequence reads TGTGCCAGCAGCGCCGTCCCGACTAGCCCCCTAGCCAAAAACATTCAGTACTTC. The resulting protein is CASSAVPTSPLAKNIQYF. The rearranged chain carries TRBV7-2 and TRBJ2-4, with 7 middle bases fitting TRBD2. Germline trimming: 5 bases from V, 0 bases from J; junction bases outside gene matches: 13. Based on the germline V gene, the CDR1 and CDR2 sequences are SGHTA and FQGNSA. There are 18 amino acids in the CDR3, from cysteine to phenylalanine inclusive. Just the 54-base CDR3 DNA is kept, in frame starting at base 1.